The 8 T cell receptor beta chains reported below all come from one sample, sequenced in a study of T cell responses to AZD1222 COVID-19 vaccine. Generated by immunoSEQ multiplex PCR, the TCRdb table keeps only in-frame clones and is missing some. This sample has around 99,000 clones, with about 88% found just once. Sequenced material: peripheral blood, taken on day 0 of AZD1222 vaccination. All receptors come from an adult in good health.

This sequence joins TRBV29-1 and TRBJ1-2, with TRBD1 matching 7 bases. Germline CDR1 and CDR2: SQVTM and ANQGSEA. Trimming removed 7 bases from V and 4 bases from J; junction bases left unmatched: 9. The CDR3 is 13 amino acids. CDR3 in amino acids: CSATSPGGYGYTF. The CDR3 DNA follows: TGCAGCGCCACTTCCCCAGGGGGCTATGGCTACACCTTC.

The chain uses TRBV5-4 and TRBJ2-1; 7 bases line up with TRBD2. V lost 2 bases, J lost 5 bases, and 4 bases stayed unmatched. The CDR3 has 14 amino acids. From germline, CDR1 is SGHNT and CDR2 YYREEE (reference sequence). The CDR3 sequence: CASSLPSGDNEQFF. The CDR3 region has the DNA TGTGCCAGCAGCTTACCCAGCGGGGACAATGAGCAGTTCTTC.

The chain links TRBV11-3 to TRBJ2-1; D gene unclear. V was clipped by 2 bases and J by 2 bases, with 4 bases between them. Per germline, CDR1 SGHNT and CDR2 YENEEA. This CDR3 spans 13 amino acids. As DNA, the CDR3 is TGTGCCAGCAGCTTACGTACCTACAATGAGCAGTTCTTC. Its translation: CASSLRTYNEQFF.

V gene TRBV2 combines with J gene TRBJ2-7; possible D gene TRBD2, 7 bases. V was clipped by 7 bases and J by 7 bases, with 17 bases between them. This CDR3 is built from 13 residues. Per germline, CDR1 SNHLY and CDR2 FYNNEI. The CDR3 reads CASIPGGGWEQYF. Written as DNA, the CDR3 is TGTGCCAGCATCCCTGGGGGGGGCTGGGAGCAGTACTTC.

The V call is TRBV7-2, the J call TRBJ2-2; maybe TRBD1 (6 bases). V was pared by 5 bases and J by 4 bases, with 14 bases between. CDR1 SGHTA and CDR2 FQGNSA come from the germline V gene. The CDR3 length is 15 residues. For the CDR3, the DNA is TGTGCCAGCAGCCCCAGGGGCAGGGGCACCGGGGAGCTGTTTTTT. Protein product: CASSPRGRGTGELFF.

This chain uses TRBV5-4 with TRBJ2-6, with D possibly being TRBD2 (6 bases). The V gene's germline CDR1 is SGHNT and CDR2 YYREEE (reference sequence). The CDR3 sequence is 16 residues long. Trimming left V 0 bases short and J 8 bases short, with 15 bases between. CDR3 sequence (DNA): TGTGCCAGCAGCTTGGCCGTACAGGCGGGGACCAACGTCCTGACTTTC. Its translation: CASSLAVQAGTNVLTF.

V and J are TRBV7-2 and TRBJ2-2, with no clear D. Germline CDR1 and CDR2: SGHTA and FQGNSA. The ends were cut back, 5 bases at V and 3 bases at J, with 10 bases in the middle. The CDR3 runs 14 residues. The CDR3: CASSNGPYTGELFF. The CDR3 nucleotides read TGTGCCAGCAGCAACGGACCCTACACCGGGGAGCTGTTTTTT.

The chain joins TRBV7-3 to TRBJ2-3; 8 bases line up with TRBD2. The germline V gene has CDR1 SGHTA and CDR2 FQGTGA. V was pared by 5 bases and J by 2 bases, with 3 bases of the junction left unmatched. The CDR3 runs to 14 residues. This CDR3 reads CASSISGTTDTQYF. The CDR3 nucleotides are TGTGCCAGCAGCATTAGCGGGACCACAGATACGCAGTATTTT.